The 31 T cell receptor beta chains presented below share a single source sample, sequenced in a study of cytomegalovirus exposure and HLA in healthy donors. PCR primers comprised 60 Vbeta and 13 Jbeta primers. Assay used: immunoSEQ multiplex PCR; TCRdb lists only in-frame clones, some missing. The sample lists around 140,000 clones, 76% occurring once. The source material was PBMCs. The receptors originated from a female donor in good health and CMV-seropositive.

This clone has just a few counts. The chain joins TRBV27 to TRBJ2-1, with D tentatively TRBD2 (6 bases). V was shortened by 8 bases and J by 3 bases, with 14 bases between the two germline ends. Germline-derived CDR1 and CDR2 are MNHEY and SMNVEV (reference sequence). This CDR3 has 14 residues. The CDR3 DNA is TGTGCCAGCGTGAAAGGCGGGGTCTACAATGAGCAGTTCTTC. As protein: CASVKGGVYNEQFF.

The chain links TRBV18 to TRBJ2-1; 9 bases agree with TRBD1. Looked up from germline, CDR1 is KGHSH and CDR2 is LQKENI. Trimming at V came to 6 bases and at J to 4 bases, leaving 7 bases not matched to a gene. The CDR3 totals 15 residues. CDR3 loop: CASSAGTGRYNEQFF. CDR3 DNA sequence: TGTGCCAGCTCGGCCGGGACAGGGCGGTACAATGAGCAGTTCTTC.

The rearrangement links TRBV5-1 to TRBJ2-1, with 11 bases fitting TRBD2. After removal of 3 bases from V and 4 bases from J, the junction contained 6 bases not matched to a gene. The CDR3 sequence is 16 residues long. Germline assignment: CDR1 SGHRS and CDR2 YFSETQ. The CDR3 DNA reads as TGCGCCAGCAGCTCCGAACTAGCGGGAGCATACAATGAGCAGTTCTTC. It encodes CASSSELAGAYNEQFF.

The chain recombines TRBV18 with TRBJ1-2, with 7 bases fitting TRBD1. CDR3 length equals 14 residues. Germline CDR1 reads KGHSH; CDR2 reads LQKENI. With V trimmed by 2 bases and J by 4 bases, 4 bases remained unmatched. Written as DNA, the CDR3 is TGTGCCAGCTCACCATCAGGGGGAAGCTATGGCTACACCTTC. As protein: CASSPSGGSYGYTF.

The chain carries TRBV30 and TRBJ2-2; 10 nucleotides match TRBD1. Germline CDR1 GTSNPN, CDR2 SVGIG (reference sequence). With V trimmed by 2 bases and J by 2 bases, 5 bases remained unmatched. The CDR3 covers 16 residues. The CDR3 protein is CAWSMGQGTNTGELFF. The CDR3 DNA reads TGTGCCTGGAGTATGGGACAGGGGACAAACACCGGGGAGCTGTTTTTT.

The chain is built from TRBV7-8 and TRBJ2-1; a possible D gene is TRBD1 (6 bases). There are 14 residues in the CDR3. Between the trimmed V and J ends, which lost 2 bases and 4 bases, there was a span of 9 bases. The V gene's germline CDR1 is SGHVS and CDR2 FQNEAQ. CDR3 loop: CASSLNREYNEQFF. In DNA, the CDR3 is TGTGCCAGCAGCTTAAACAGGGAGTACAATGAGCAGTTCTTC.

This chain links TRBV4-1 with TRBJ2-3; D is possibly TRBD1 (5 bases). The V end lost 2 bases, the J end lost 0 bases, and 15 bases lay between the germline ends. CDR1 and CDR2 (germline): MGHRA, YSYEKL. This CDR3 is 17 amino acids long. The CDR3 DNA reads as TGCGCCAGCAGCCAAAAAGTAGGACACCCTAGCACAGATACGCAGTATTTT. This translates into CASSQKVGHPSTDTQYF.

This chain joins TRBV28 and TRBJ2-7, with no clear D. Germline V gene data show CDR1 as MDHEN and CDR2 as SYDVKM. Trimming left V 1 base short and J 5 bases short, with 6 bases between. The CDR3 loop spans 12 amino acids. The CDR3, as DNA: TGTGCCAGCAGTTTATATACAGACGAGCAGTACTTC. Translated, it gives CASSLYTDEQYF.

V is TRBV6-5 and J is TRBJ2-3; D unclear. This CDR3 contains 15 residues. V lost 2 bases, J lost 1 base, and 10 bases lay in between. Per the germline V gene, CDR1 is MNHEY and CDR2 is SVGAGI. The DNA of the CDR3 is TGTGCCAGCAGTTACCAGGCCCATCGCACAGATACGCAGTATTTT. It is translated as CASSYQAHRTDTQYF.

This chain connects TRBV6-1 to TRBJ2-1; 7 bases map to TRBD1. Germline CDR1 reads MNHNS; CDR2 reads SASEGT. CDR3 length: 15 amino acids. V was clipped by 2 bases and J by 4 bases; unmatched bases: 5. The CDR3 DNA reads as TGTGCCAGCAGTGAATTCGGGACAGCATACAATGAGCAGTTCTTC. This translates into CASSEFGTAYNEQFF.

The V call is TRBV7-2, the J call TRBJ1-1; 7 nucleotides agree with TRBD1. V was pared by 7 bases and J by 2 bases, with 13 bases of the junction left unmatched. The CDR3 covers 16 residues. Germline loops: CDR1 SGHTA, CDR2 FQGNSA. The CDR3 DNA reads as TGTGCCAGCACCCTAGACAGGGACACCCCAAACACTGAAGCTTTCTTT. It is translated as CASTLDRDTPNTEAFF.

This rearrangement joins TRBV10-3 to TRBJ1-2, with 7 nucleotides matching TRBD1. The length of the CDR3 is 12 residues. From germline, CDR1 is ENHRY and CDR2 SYGVKD. J gave up 6 bases and V 6 bases, and 4 bases lay outside the gene matches. The CDR3 region has the DNA TGTGCCATCAGATTAACAGGGGATGGCTACACCTTC. This translates into CAIRLTGDGYTF.

J is TRBJ2-2 and V is TRBV27; 10 nucleotides align to TRBD1. Germline V gene lookup returns CDR1 MNHEY and CDR2 SMNVEV (reference sequence). V dropped 5 bases and J dropped 5; count of bases not matched to a gene: 2. The length of the CDR3 is 14 residues. This CDR3 reads CASSMGQGTGELFF. The CDR3 DNA follows: TGTGCCAGCAGTATGGGACAGGGGACCGGGGAGCTGTTTTTT.

This chain links TRBV5-4 with TRBJ1-1; 10 bases are shared with TRBD1. Germline V gene data show CDR1 as SGHNT and CDR2 as YYREEE (reference sequence). The CDR3 consists of 20 residues. The V segment lost 3 bases and the J segment 3 bases; nucleotides outside the gene matches: 20. This chain's CDR3 is CASSSPNYRQGALRDTEAFF. The CDR3 nucleotides are TGTGCCAGCAGCTCCCCAAACTACCGACAGGGGGCCCTTAGGGACACTGAAGCTTTCTTT.

The chain links TRBV28 to TRBJ1-5, with TRBD1 as a possible D gene (6 bases). This CDR3 has 14 residues. Trimming shortened V by 7 bases and J by 5 bases, and 15 bases separated the two germline ends. CDR1 is MDHEN and CDR2 is SYDVKM in the germline V gene. CDR3: CASTRGAIDQPQHF. The DNA of the CDR3 is TGTGCCAGCACTCGGGGGGCGATCGATCAGCCCCAGCATTTT.

This clone was found a few times. This rearrangement joins TRBV5-1 to TRBJ1-1; tentatively, D is TRBD1 (6 bases). Deletions cut 4 bases from V and 0 bases from J, with 19 bases between. The CDR3 extends over 17 amino acids. Germline values: CDR1 SGHRS, CDR2 YFSETQ. The CDR3 bases are TGCGCCAGCAGCACTGGGGACACCTGGGGTCTGAACACTGAAGCTTTCTTT. Translation gives CASSTGDTWGLNTEAFF.

The chain recombines TRBV6-1 with TRBJ2-3; a weak D match, TRBD2 (5 bases). V was shortened by 1 base and J by 4 bases, with 12 bases between the two germline ends. Germline CDR1 is MNHNS and CDR2 is SASEGT. The CDR3 has 15 residues. CDR3 DNA sequence: TGTGCCAGCAGTGAAGGAAGGAAGGGAGCAGATACGCAGTATTTT. Its translation is CASSEGRKGADTQYF.

The J gene is TRBJ2-1, the V gene TRBV7-2; 10 bases agree with TRBD1. J was trimmed by 7 bases and V by 4 bases; bases with no gene match: 7. The CDR3 has 15 residues. Germline V gene data show CDR1 as SGHTA and CDR2 as FQGNSA. CDR3: CASSSYGQGVNEQFF. For the CDR3, the DNA is TGTGCCAGCAGCTCATACGGACAGGGGGTGAATGAGCAGTTCTTC.

The chain uses TRBV11-3 and TRBJ2-7, with 10 bases lining up with TRBD2. V lost 5 bases, J lost 3 bases, and 4 bases stayed unmatched. Per the germline V gene, CDR1 is SGHNT and CDR2 is YENEEA. This CDR3 contains 14 residues. The CDR3 reads CASSPSSGGYEQYF. The CDR3 nucleotides are TGTGCCAGCAGCCCTTCTAGCGGGGGCTACGAGCAGTACTTC.

The chain joins TRBV10-3 to TRBJ2-1; 9 nucleotides match TRBD1. Germline V gene data show CDR1 as ENHRY and CDR2 as SYGVKD. The CDR3 contains 12 residues. The trim removed 10 bases at V and 6 bases at J, leaving 4 bases unmatched. CDR3 loop: CATGQGPNEQFF. The CDR3 bases are TGTGCCACTGGACAGGGGCCCAATGAGCAGTTCTTC.

V gene TRBV4-1 combines with J gene TRBJ2-1; 13 nucleotides match TRBD2. The CDR3 consists of 19 residues. Losses at the gene ends were 0 bases for V and 4 bases for J; bases not matched to a gene: 9. Germline V gene sequence: CDR1 MGHRA, CDR2 YSYEKL. The CDR3 DNA follows: TGCGCCAGCAGCCAAGAAGGCACTAGCGGGAGGGGTTTATACAATGAGCAGTTCTTC. This gives the protein CASSQEGTSGRGLYNEQFF.

This clone was picked up a small number of times. J is TRBJ1-3 and V is TRBV7-2; D might be TRBD1 (5 bases). Germline V gene data show CDR1 as SGHTA and CDR2 as FQGNSA. The V end was cut by 5 bases, the J end by 3 bases, with 14 bases between. This CDR3 region has 15 residues. CDR3 amino acids: CASSIPGRLGNTIYF. The CDR3 nucleotides are TGTGCCAGCAGCATCCCAGGGCGACTTGGAAACACCATATATTTT. The variable domain in full, completed from reference TRBV7-2 and TRBJ1-3, reads GAGVSQSPSNKVTEKGKDVELRCDPISGHTALYWYRQSLGQGLEFLIYFQGNSAPDKSGLPSDRFSAERTGGSVSTLTIQRTQQEDSAVYLCASSIPGRLGNTIYFGEGSWLTVV.

The chain employs TRBV19 and TRBJ2-1, with D possibly TRBD1 on 7 matching bases. CDR1 and CDR2 (germline): LNHDA, SQIVND (reference sequence). The V and J ends lost 6 bases and 6 bases respectively, with 18 bases between them. The CDR3 has 15 residues. CDR3 bases: TGTGCCAGTAGATCGGGGGACCAGGGGGGCAATGAGCAGTTCTTC. It codes for CASRSGDQGGNEQFF.

The CDR3: CASRGTTVETQYF. CDR3 DNA: TGTGCCAGCAGGGGGACTACCGTAGAGACCCAGTACTTC. The V and J genes are TRBV2 and TRBJ2-5; 7 bases match TRBD2. This CDR3 spans 13 amino acids. V shed 6 bases and J 4 bases; nucleotides not matched to a gene: 5. Per germline, CDR1 SNHLY and CDR2 FYNNEI.

This clone was picked up a small number of times. The chain has TRBV7-9 and TRBJ2-3; TRBD2 is a possible D gene (6 bases). CDR1 and CDR2 from the germline V gene are SEHNR and FQNEAQ (reference sequence). The germline V and J ends were trimmed by 6 bases and 0 bases, with 10 bases remaining between them. CDR3 length equals 14 residues. In DNA, the CDR3 is TGTGCCAGCAGGACCCTAGCGAGCACAGATACGCAGTATTTT. Its protein is CASRTLASTDTQYF. The entire variable domain, with the rest obtained from reference TRBV7-9 and TRBJ2-3, is as follows: DTGVSQNPRHKITKRGQNVTFRCDPISEHNRLYWYRQTLGQGPEFLTYFQNEAQLEKSRLLSDRFSAERPKGSFSTLEIQRTEQGDSAMYLCASRTLASTDTQYFGPGTRLTVL.

V is TRBV6-1 and J is TRBJ2-7; 11 nucleotides line up with TRBD1. Germline lookup yields CDR1 MNHNS and CDR2 SASEGT. The CDR3 totals 15 residues. Losses at the gene ends were 9 bases for V and 1 base for J; bases not matched to a gene: 8. The CDR3 here is CASTPGTGGSYEQYF. CDR3 bases: TGTGCCAGTACCCCCGGGACAGGGGGTTCCTACGAGCAGTACTTC.

The chain links TRBV5-4 to TRBJ2-7, with 11 bases identical to TRBD2. Germline CDR1 reads SGHNT; CDR2 reads YYREEE (reference sequence). After removal of 4 bases from V and 3 bases from J, the junction contained 3 bases not matched to a gene. CDR3 length: 14 amino acids. The CDR3 DNA is TGTGCCAGCAGCCATCTAGCGGGAGGCTACGAGCAGTACTTC. Amino acids: CASSHLAGGYEQYF.

The genes are TRBV5-1 and TRBJ2-5; no firm D call. The CDR3 totals 15 residues. Trimming removed 2 bases at V and 5 bases at J, with 16 bases between. Germline-derived CDR1 and CDR2 are SGHRS and YFSETQ. In DNA, the CDR3 is TGCGCCAGCAGCTTCGGTCAGGATCACCGGGAGACCCAGTACTTC. Translation: CASSFGQDHRETQYF.

The chain carries TRBV5-1 and TRBJ2-5, with TRBD1 as a possible D gene (6 bases). Germline V gene lookup returns CDR1 SGHRS and CDR2 YFSETQ. The CDR3 extends over 14 amino acids. With 4 bases removed from V and 1 base from J, the gap between germline ends came to 11 bases. The CDR3 here is CASSTGHTQETQYF. The CDR3 region has the DNA TGCGCCAGCAGCACGGGACATACCCAAGAGACCCAGTACTTC.

This clone has a handful of counts. The J gene is TRBJ1-1, the V gene TRBV4-1, with a tentative D call TRBD1 (5 bases). V was shortened by 3 bases and J by 0 bases, with 8 bases between the two germline ends. CDR1 MGHRA and CDR2 YSYEKL come from the germline V gene. CDR3 length: 14 residues. For the CDR3, the DNA is TGCGCCAGCAGCCAGCAGGACATGAACACTGAAGCTTTCTTT. Residues: CASSQQDMNTEAFF.

In the case of this clone: Distinct nucleotide sequences in the sample also encode this CDR3. This chain links TRBV18 with TRBJ1-3; a weak D match, TRBD1 (5 bases). Germline CDR1 and CDR2: KGHSH and LQKENI. The ends were cut back, 6 bases at V and 0 bases at J, with 9 bases in the middle. The CDR3 consists of 14 residues. CDR3 amino acids: CASSLDSSGNTIYF. The CDR3 nucleotides read TGTGCCAGCTCCCTAGACAGCTCTGGAAACACCATATATTTT.